This T cell receptor beta chain was sequenced during a study of tumor-infiltrating lymphocytes in primary liver carcinoma. From roughly 21-30 mg of unsorted bulk tissue, DNA and RNA were co-extracted together. Primary liver carcinoma in the patients was surgically resected. This clonotype was seen many times. What it binds is unknown. The length of the CDR3 is 16 residues. CDR1 and CDR2 from the germline V gene are SEHNR and FQNEAQ (reference sequence). V was shortened by 4 bases and J by 3 bases, with 16 bases between the two germline ends. General study findings and limits: Tumor specimens were characterized by a significantly higher top-250-clone fraction than blood (p = 0.039).

TCR beta cDNA was made from 400 to 600 ng total RNA with a constant-region primer. Libraries of TCR beta came from three nested multiplex PCR rounds with slightly modified ARM-PCR. TRBV1-TRBV30 forward and Cbeta reverse primers drove the first two roughly 10-cycle rounds. In TCRdb, the multiplex PCR reads were re-called with MiXCR into one record per CDR3 protein. Of 80,000 or so distinct CDR3 sequences in the sample, 69% are singletons; the top ten hold less than 30%. The material sequenced was tumor-adjacent normal liver tissue. This receptor was obtained from a man aged 35 to 55 with primary liver carcinoma and hepatitis B virus infection. The V call is TRBV7-9, the J call TRBJ2-1; D is possibly TRBD2 (6 bases). The chain's CDR3 is CASSSLGWRDYNEQFF. DNA of the CDR3: TGTGCCAGCAGCTCCTTGGGTTGGCGGGACTACAATGAGCAGTTCTTC.